This TCR beta chain was sequenced for a study of cytomegalovirus exposure and HLA in healthy donors. For the study at large: Later analysis reported that the 130 or so validation repertoires shared the platform of the roughly 680 first-cohort repertoires.

Details on this clone: What it binds is not known.

Points from the study as a whole: The finding came from a later analysis; first-cohort TCR clusters tended to co-occur in the roughly 120 validation repertoires. Among TCR sequences, most were rare, though some public TCRs appeared in many donors. The investigators catalogued under 200 TCR beta chains as cytomegalovirus-associated.

V lost 0 bases and J lost 6, with 16 bases in between. Germline V gives CDR1 SGHRS, CDR2 YFSETQ. The CDR3 covers 16 residues. The protocol was immunoSEQ multiplex PCR, while the TCRdb copy is restricted to in-frame clones and leaves out a portion. The sample includes 100,000 to 150,000 clones, about 88% of them seen just once. Sequenced input: PBMCs. The chain couples TRBV5-1 to TRBJ2-1, with D perhaps matching TRBD1 (6 bases). This sequence was found in a woman younger than 30 in good health and CMV-seronegative. The CDR3 DNA sequence: TGCGCCAGCAGCTTGGCCCCCAGGGGTTCCGTCAATGAGCAGTTCTTC. Its protein is CASSLAPRGSVNEQFF.